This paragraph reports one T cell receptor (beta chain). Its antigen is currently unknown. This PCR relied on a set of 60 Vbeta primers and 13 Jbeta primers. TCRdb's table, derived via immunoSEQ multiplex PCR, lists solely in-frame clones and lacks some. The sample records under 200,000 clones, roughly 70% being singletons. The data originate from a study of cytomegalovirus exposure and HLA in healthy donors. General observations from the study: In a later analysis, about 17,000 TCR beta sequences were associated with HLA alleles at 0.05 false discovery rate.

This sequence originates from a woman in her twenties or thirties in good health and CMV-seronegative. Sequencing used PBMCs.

The CDR3 DNA is TGTGCTAGTGGTCCCGATACAGGGGCCTCTGGAAACACCATATATTTT. Protein: CASGPDTGASGNTIYF. The chain recombines TRBV12-5 with TRBJ1-3, with 7 nucleotides matching TRBD1. Germline lookup yields CDR1 LGHNT and CDR2 FRNRAP. This CDR3 region has 16 residues. V dropped 5 bases and J dropped 0; count of bases not matched to a gene: 7.